This T cell receptor beta chain was sequenced for a study of blood T cells in healthy people across ages (dated by TCRdb to between 2015 and 2016). Broadly, across the study: In model experiments, template switching captured about one uniquely barcoded TCR beta cDNA molecule for every two T cells. Four age groups were formed from the donors: young (average 16 years), middle-aged (just under 40), aged (about 62) and long-lived (around 82). Age-related changes in TCR beta repertoire diversity were measured in the study by deep sequencing normalized with unique cDNA molecular identifiers. Two additional independent replicas of 1 million unique cDNA reads from the same blood draw were analyzed for two donors (one aged 18 to 29 and one aged 80 or older). To avoid experimental bias, donors of different ages were spread randomly across the sequencing lanes. Broad study findings and their caveats: Estimates of total diversity based on one million sequenced T cells were considered lower bounds and underestimates. Conclusive comparison of naive and antigen-experienced compartments was prevented by the profiling of bulk unsorted PBMCs. Donor CMV infection status was unknown, potentially confounding age-related changes in expanded clonotypes. Observed TCR beta diversity per million T cells fell roughly linearly with age, and a significant reduction was already apparent by age roughly 40. A strong correlation was found between observed TCR beta diversity and the percentage of naive T cells measured by flow cytometry. Compared with the aged group, the long-lived group had more naive CD4+ T cells, fewer expanded clones and increased TCR diversity, suggesting age selection.

The method behind the library was 5' RACE. Sequenced using an Illumina HiSeq 2500. The second PCR ran for about 6 to 12 cycles and used a J-beta primer mix along with a sample-barcoded 5' primer. A template-switch 5' adaptor carrying 12 random nucleotides introduced a unique molecular identifier onto each TCR beta cDNA molecule. At least 3 million CDR3-containing paired-end reads were obtained from each sample. First-strand cDNA synthesis was performed from all RNA using the Mint cDNA synthesis kit, with priming by a TRBC-specific oligonucleotide. Following uracil-DNA glycosylase treatment, a first 18-cycle PCR with universal primers M1SS and BC2_uni_R was performed on all cDNA. Under the source paper's analysis protocol: Normalization of each sample was performed by random selection of 1 million high-quality reads, each carrying a distinct molecular identifier. Reads sharing molecular identifiers were discarded rather than binned into consensus sequences. MiTCR, run with a Q25 quality threshold and the strictest error-elimination algorithm, handled CDR3 identification, clonotype clustering and error correction. A nonparametric unseen species model with Euler transformation was used to estimate lower-bound total TCR beta diversity. The public reads were quality trimmed at Q25 with fastp and then assembled into clones with MiXCR by TCRdb, keeping productive beta chains. Each entry is one CDR3 protein sequence, shown with its most common DNA and genes. TCRdb's processing, not the authors' own work, is the source of the V and J calls. Present in this sample are around 1,000,000 distinct CDR3 sequences, 35% to 40% of which were seen just once. Less than 15% of the sample rests with the top ten.

Relative to germline, V is 5 bases shorter and J is 5 bases shorter, with 15 bases between their ends. Based on the germline V gene, the CDR1 and CDR2 sequences are SGHVS and FNYEAQ. The cysteine opens and the phenylalanine closes a CDR3 of 14 amino acids. Left in the record is the CDR3 DNA by itself, 42 bases read in frame from the first base. As to this clonotype: It lacks a known antigen. There are no base qualities to consult, and no much larger clone falls within one base.

The donors were roughly 39 Caucasian individuals from Russia, aged roughly 6 to 100 years, who were systemically healthy. Each donor gave ten milliliters of peripheral blood, collected into EDTA-treated Vacutainer tubes. Ficoll-Paque density-gradient centrifugation was used to isolate PBMCs, with at least 7 million per sample. Trizol reagent was used to extract total RNA from PBMCs, with at least 5 micrograms per sample. The percentages of naive CD45RAhigh/CD27high T cells were determined by flow cytometry on a PBMC aliquot from every donor. The V and J segments used are TRBV7-6 and TRBJ1-1; no confident D gene assignment can be made. This receptor was obtained from a young man in good health. Sequenced sample: blood. At the DNA level, the sequence is TGTGCCAGCAGCCCCGAGGTGCGGGAGACTGAAGCTTTCTTT. It specifies CASSPEVRETEAFF.